This is a list of T cell receptor beta chains from one sample in a study of Tregs in tolerant kidney transplant recipients. Data came from immunoSEQ multiplex PCR; TCRdb stores just in-frame clones and leaves some out. In the table there are under 50,000 clones, roughly nine tenths of which are singletons. The sequenced sample was Tregs from blood. The receptors shown here come from a human donor in good health. Both conserved end residues are part of each CDR3. The D gene is left open where the match is weak. Size values are once, few and many counts, or a class for expanded clones, and some rows have none.

j_call	d_call	clone_size	v_call	cdr3_aa	cdr3_nt
TRBJ1-5	TRBD1	NA	TRBV5-1	CASKGGDGSNQPQHF	TGCGCCAGCAAAGGGGGCGACGGTAGCAATCAGCCCCAGCATTTT
TRBJ2-1	TRBD2	NA	TRBV9	CASSSGLAGWFNEQFF	TGTGCCAGCAGCAGTGGACTAGCGGGTTGGTTCAATGAGCAGTTCTTC
TRBJ2-3	TRBD2	NA	TRBV19	CASSVGAGGPDTQYF	TGTGCCAGTAGTGTCGGCGCGGGAGGGCCGGATACGCAGTATTTT
TRBJ2-1	TRBD2	once	TRBV11-2	CASSRLAGVYPEQFF	TGTGCCAGCAGCCGTTTGGCGGGAGTATATCCCGAGCAGTTCTTC
TRBJ1-1	NA	once	TRBV18	CASSLAGGMNTEAFF	TGTGCCAGCTCACTTGCCGGGGGGATGAACACTGAAGCTTTCTTT
TRBJ1-2	TRBD1	NA	TRBV2	CASRGGTGRIDYGYTF	TGTGCCAGCAGAGGGGGGACAGGGAGGATCGACTATGGCTACACCTTC
TRBJ2-7	NA	NA	TRBV2	CASSVGGTYEQYF	TGTGCCAGCAGTGTCGGGGGTACCTACGAGCAGTACTTC
TRBJ2-1	NA	NA	TRBV25-1	CASSDYKGGRESYNEQFF	TGTGCCAGCAGTGATTACAAAGGCGGCAGGGAATCCTACAATGAGCAGTTCTTC
TRBJ2-7	NA	NA	TRBV7-9	CASSLGGRPGLRAYEQYF	TGTGCCAGCAGCTTAGGGGGTCGTCCCGGGTTACGGGCCTACGAGCAGTACTTC
TRBJ2-2	NA	NA	TRBV5-1	CASSLVAGANTGELFF	TGCGCCAGCAGCTTGGTCGCGGGCGCGAACACCGGGGAGCTGTTTTTT
TRBJ1-1	NA	NA	TRBV6-4	CASRVRPLESTEAFF	TGTGCCAGCAGAGTCCGACCGTTGGAGAGCACTGAAGCTTTCTTT
TRBJ2-5	NA	NA	TRBV4-2	CASSPSGGERWVTQYF	TGTGCCAGCAGCCCCTCCGGGGGAGAACGTTGGGTGACCCAGTACTTC
TRBJ1-4	NA	NA	TRBV5-1	CASSLGPEDEKLFF	TGCGCCAGCAGCTTGGGACCGGAGGATGAAAAACTGTTTTTT
TRBJ1-3	NA	NA	TRBV10-3	CAISAGTNGNTIYF	TGTGCCATCAGTGCGGGCACGAATGGAAACACCATATATTTT
TRBJ2-7	TRBD2	NA	TRBV19	CASSTTSGPSYEQYF	TGTGCCAGTAGCACTACTAGCGGTCCCTCCTACGAGCAGTACTTC
TRBJ1-3	NA	NA	TRBV7-3	CASSPSGGSGNTIYF	TGTGCCAGCAGCCCCTCGGGGGGTTCTGGAAACACCATATATTTT